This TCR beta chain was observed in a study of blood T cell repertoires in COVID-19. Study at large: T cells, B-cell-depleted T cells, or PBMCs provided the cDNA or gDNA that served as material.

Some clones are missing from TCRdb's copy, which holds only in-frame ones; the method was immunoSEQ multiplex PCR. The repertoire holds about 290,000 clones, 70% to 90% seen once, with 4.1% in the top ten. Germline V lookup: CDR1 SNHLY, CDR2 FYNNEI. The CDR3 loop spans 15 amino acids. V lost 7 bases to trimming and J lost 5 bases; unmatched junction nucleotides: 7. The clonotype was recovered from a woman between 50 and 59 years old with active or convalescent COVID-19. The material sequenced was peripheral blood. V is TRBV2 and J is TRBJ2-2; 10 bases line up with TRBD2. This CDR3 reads CASNPSGSRTGELFF. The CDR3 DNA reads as TGTGCCAGCAACCCTAGCGGGAGTCGGACCGGGGAGCTGTTTTTT. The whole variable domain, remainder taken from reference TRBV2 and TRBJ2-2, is EPEVTQTPSHQVTQMGQEVILRCVPISNHLYFYWYRQILGQKVEFLVSFYNNEISEKSEIFDDQFSVERPDGSNFTLKIRSTKLEDSAMYFCASNPSGSRTGELFFGEGSRLTVL.